These 8 T cell receptor beta chains share one sample of origin, sequenced in a study of cytomegalovirus exposure and HLA in healthy donors. Sequencing used immunoSEQ multiplex PCR; TCRdb keeps in-frame clones, though not all of them. Of 150,000 to 200,000 clones in the sample, 85% are singletons; the top ten hold approximately 15%. The sequenced material came from PBMCs. The receptors were gathered from a man younger than 35 in good health and CMV-seropositive.

The sample holds many counts of this clone. The genes are TRBV6-1 and TRBJ2-3, with 15 bases lining up with TRBD2. Germline assignment: CDR1 MNHNS and CDR2 SASEGT. J gave up 4 bases and V 4 bases, and 0 bases lay outside the gene matches. CDR3 length equals 15 residues. The CDR3, as DNA: TGTGCCAGCAGTGGGACTAGCGGGGGGGCAGATACGCAGTATTTT. Its protein is CASSGTSGGADTQYF.

This clone was counted at least ten times. J is TRBJ1-1 and V is TRBV11-2; D is unresolved. The CDR3 extends over 14 amino acids. Germline V gene lookup returns CDR1 SGHAT and CDR2 FQNNGV. The ends were cut back, 2 bases at V and 2 bases at J, with 9 bases in the middle. Here the CDR3 DNA reads TGTGCCAGCAGCTTACTTGGCCGAAACACTGAAGCTTTCTTT. It codes for CASSLLGRNTEAFF.

The chain employs TRBV30 and TRBJ1-1; D remains unclear. The CDR3 spans 11 residues. Germline V gene sequence: CDR1 GTSNPN, CDR2 SVGIG (reference sequence). Deletions cut 0 bases from V and 12 bases from J, with 11 bases between. The CDR3 coding sequence is TGTGCCTGGAGTGTAAAAGGGAGGACTTTCTTT. This codes for CAWSVKGRTFF.

This sequence joins TRBV4-1 and TRBJ1-4, with TRBD1 matching 7 bases. The V gene end was trimmed by 4 bases and the J gene end by 7 bases; junction bases not matched to a gene: 9. CDR3 length: 15 residues. From germline, CDR1 is MGHRA and CDR2 YSYEKL. The CDR3, as DNA: TGCGCCAGCAGCCGTTACACAGGGGCAGGTGAAAAACTGTTTTTT. Protein sequence: CASSRYTGAGEKLFF.

This clone has more than one count but fewer than ten. The CDR3, as DNA: TGTGCCAGCAGCTCTGCAGGGAACGACGAGCAGTACTTC. Its translation: CASSSAGNDEQYF. The chain has TRBV7-9 and TRBJ2-7; tentative D call: TRBD1 (5 bases). Trimming removed 4 bases at V and 5 bases at J, with 12 bases between. The CDR3 contains 13 residues. CDR1 SEHNR and CDR2 FQNEAQ come from the germline V gene (reference sequence). The variable domain in full, completed from reference TRBV7-9 and TRBJ2-7, reads DTGVSQNPRHKITKRGQNVTFRCDPISEHNRLYWYRQTLGQGPEFLTYFQNEAQLEKSRLLSDRFSAERPKGSFSTLEIQRTEQGDSAMYLCASSSAGNDEQYFGPGTRLTVT.

The chain uses TRBV27 and TRBJ2-5, with 7 bases lining up with TRBD1. The germline V gene encodes CDR1 MNHEY and CDR2 SMNVEV (reference sequence). CDR3 length equals 15 residues. V shed 4 bases and J 5 bases; nucleotides not matched to a gene: 10. The CDR3 spells CASSSDRRSDETQYF. The CDR3 DNA follows: TGTGCCAGCAGTTCGGACAGGCGATCGGATGAGACCCAGTACTTC.

This clone was detected a few times. The genes are TRBV28 and TRBJ1-2, with D maybe TRBD1 (5 bases). Germline V gene lookup returns CDR1 MDHEN and CDR2 SYDVKM. This CDR3 contains 12 residues. With 5 bases removed from V and 5 bases from J, the gap between germline ends came to 9 bases. As DNA, the CDR3 is TGTGCCAGCAGTGGGGGGTGGTATGGCTACACCTTC. Translation gives CASSGGWYGYTF.

The chain carries TRBV19 and TRBJ1-4; TRBD1 is a possible D gene (6 bases). CDR1 is LNHDA, CDR2 SQIVND, per germline (reference sequence). Between the trimmed V and J ends, which lost 5 bases and 8 bases, there was a span of 18 bases. CDR3 length: 15 residues. CDR3 in amino acids: CASSLLTGHREKLFF. CDR3 bases: TGTGCCAGTAGTCTACTCACAGGGCATCGAGAAAAACTGTTTTTT.